These T cell receptor beta chains were read from a single sample in a study of T-cell reconstitution after alpha-beta-depleted transplantation in children. MiXCR was run by TCRdb on the PCR reads, yielding one entry per CDR3 protein. The profile shows hundreds of thousands of distinct CDR3 sequences, 10% to 15% of them singletons. The starting material was PBMCs, mostly from graft donor cells, obtained 360 days after TCRalphabeta/CD19-depleted stem cell transplant. These receptor sequences come from a male patient aged 10-17 years who had a stem cell transplant for acute myeloid leukemia, so the T cells may come from the graft donor. The CDR3 runs from the conserved cysteine through the conserved F or W. A D gene is named only where the DNA matches it firmly. Not every row has a clone size; where given, it reads once, few, many or a size class.

V: TRBV6-1; J: TRBJ2-7; D: -; size: few; CDR3: CASSEGNADEQYF; DNA: TGTGCCAGCAGTGAGGGGAATGCGGACGAGCAGTACTTC
V: TRBV29-1; J: TRBJ2-7; D: TRBD2; size: few; CDR3: CSVTPGTRPYEQYF; DNA: TGCAGCGTTACACCCGGGACTAGACCCTACGAGCAGTACTTC
V: TRBV6-1; J: TRBJ2-1; D: -; size: few; CDR3: CASRLGQYNEQFF; DNA: TGTGCCAGCAGACTAGGACAATACAATGAGCAGTTCTTC
V: TRBV7-3; J: TRBJ2-2; D: TRBD2; size: -; CDR3: CASSPRDYGTGELFF; DNA: TGTGCCAGCAGCCCTCGGGACTACGGCACCGGGGAGCTGTTTTTT
V: TRBV7-2; J: TRBJ2-3; D: -; size: -; CDR3: CASSLEGIAPDTQYF; DNA: TGTGCCAGCAGCTTAGAGGGTATAGCACCAGATACGCAGTATTTT
V: TRBV11-2; J: TRBJ2-7; D: -; size: -; CDR3: CASSLDVGDARMRLLSYEQYF; DNA: TGTGCCAGCAGCTTAGATGTAGGGGATGCTAGGATGCGCTTACTCTCCTACGAGCAGTACTTC
V: TRBV5-4; J: TRBJ2-7; D: TRBD1; size: many; CDR3: CASSKRTGSSYEQYF; DNA: TGTGCCAGCAGCAAACGGACAGGGAGCTCCTACGAGCAGTACTTC
V: TRBV4-3; J: TRBJ2-2; D: TRBD2; size: -; CDR3: CASSQWVGLAGAGGTGELFF; DNA: TGCGCCAGCAGCCAATGGGTCGGGCTAGCGGGAGCTGGGGGTACCGGGGAGCTGTTTTTT
V: TRBV6-5; J: TRBJ2-1; D: TRBD2; size: -; CDR3: CASSSLAGGFDEQFF; DNA: TGTGCCAGCAGTTCACTAGCGGGAGGGTTCGATGAGCAGTTCTTC
V: TRBV2; J: TRBJ2-2; D: TRBD1; size: -; CDR3: CASSQQGAVTGELFF; DNA: TGTGCCAGCAGTCAACAGGGGGCAGTGACCGGGGAGCTGTTTTTT
V: TRBV20-1; J: TRBJ2-2; D: TRBD2; size: many; CDR3: CSARDGGLAGGNTGELFF; DNA: TGCAGTGCTAGAGATGGGGGACTAGCGGGAGGGAACACCGGGGAGCTGTTTTTT
V: TRBV25-1; J: TRBJ2-7; D: -; size: few; CDR3: CASSESREQYF; DNA: TGTGCCAGCAGTGAATCTCGGGAGCAGTACTTC
V: TRBV29-1; J: TRBJ2-7; D: -; size: -; CDR3: CSVLTGFKQYF; DNA: TGCAGCGTGCTAACAGGGTTCAAGCAGTACTTC
V: TRBV28; J: TRBJ2-7; D: TRBD1; size: -; CDR3: CASSLTAGTGAYEQYF; DNA: TGTGCCAGCAGTCTAACAGCTGGGACAGGGGCCTACGAGCAGTACTTC
V: TRBV29-1; J: TRBJ2-3; D: -; size: many; CDR3: CSVEPLRTDTQYF; DNA: TGCAGCGTTGAACCTCTCCGAACAGATACGCAGTATTTT
V: TRBV18; J: TRBJ2-5; D: -; size: few; CDR3: CASSPFDETQYF; DNA: TGTGCCAGCTCACCGTTCGATGAGACCCAGTACTTC
V: TRBV4-3; J: TRBJ2-5; D: -; size: -; CDR3: CASSQGSGAQYF; DNA: TGCGCCAGCAGCCAAGGGTCCGGGGCCCAGTACTTC
V: TRBV4-2; J: TRBJ2-5; D: TRBD2; size: -; CDR3: CASSQGRDSGRVQETQYF; DNA: TGTGCCAGCAGCCAAGGTCGGGATAGCGGGAGAGTCCAAGAGACCCAGTACTTC
V: TRBV20-1; J: TRBJ2-5; D: -; size: -; CDR3: CSAREGGRETQYF; DNA: TGCAGTGCTAGAGAGGGAGGTAGGGAGACCCAGTACTTC
V: TRBV28; J: TRBJ2-7; D: -; size: -; CDR3: CASSFLGPITYEQYF; DNA: TGTGCCAGCAGTTTCCTCGGGCCAATAACCTACGAGCAGTACTTC
V: TRBV20-1; J: TRBJ2-1; D: -; size: -; CDR3: CSARERESSEQFF; DNA: TGCAGTGCTAGAGAACGGGAGAGCAGTGAGCAGTTCTTC
V: TRBV4-1; J: TRBJ2-1; D: -; size: few; CDR3: CASSQAPDRYNEQFF; DNA: TGCGCCAGCAGCCAAGCGCCCGATAGGTACAATGAGCAGTTCTTC
V: TRBV6-2/TRBV6-3; J: TRBJ2-5; D: -; size: few; CDR3: CASSYRDQETQYF; DNA: TGTGCCAGCAGTTACCGGGACCAAGAGACCCAGTACTTC
V: TRBV15; J: TRBJ2-7; D: TRBD2; size: -; CDR3: CATSTGGSGHYEQYF; DNA: TGTGCCACCAGCACGGGCGGGAGCGGACACTACGAGCAGTACTTC
V: TRBV29-1; J: TRBJ1-4; D: TRBD1; size: -; CDR3: CSGITGGRNEKLFF; DNA: TGCAGCGGGATTACAGGGGGCAGGAATGAAAAACTGTTTTTT
V: TRBV29-1; J: TRBJ2-1; D: TRBD2; size: many; CDR3: CSVEQAAGVPYEQFF; DNA: TGCAGCGTTGAACAGGCGGCGGGAGTACCCTATGAGCAGTTCTTC
V: TRBV12-3/TRBV12-4; J: TRBJ2-2; D: -; size: -; CDR3: CASTSAGELFF; DNA: TGTGCCAGCACCTCCGCCGGGGAGCTGTTTTTT
V: TRBV20-1; J: TRBJ2-7; D: TRBD2; size: few; CDR3: CSARDLAGAYEQYF; DNA: TGCAGTGCTAGAGATCTAGCGGGGGCCTACGAGCAGTACTTC
V: TRBV19; J: TRBJ2-1; D: TRBD2; size: -; CDR3: CASKLRGWSGSRDNEQFF; DNA: TGTGCCAGTAAATTAAGGGGGTGGAGCGGGAGCCGGGACAATGAGCAGTTCTTC
V: TRBV6-5; J: TRBJ2-5; D: -; size: -; CDR3: CASTYLAIGGGVGETQYF; DNA: TGTGCCAGCACTTATCTCGCAATTGGAGGGGGAGTTGGAGAGACCCAGTACTTC
V: TRBV28; J: TRBJ2-7; D: -; size: -; CDR3: CASSPTDGRSSYEQYF; DNA: TGTGCCAGCAGTCCCACAGACGGACGATCCTCCTACGAGCAGTACTTC
V: TRBV20-1; J: TRBJ2-3; D: -; size: -; CDR3: CSAREVRVSTDTQYF; DNA: TGCAGTGCTAGAGAGGTCAGGGTTAGCACAGATACGCAGTATTTT
V: TRBV7-2; J: TRBJ2-2; D: -; size: few; CDR3: CASSLVPASFTGELFF; DNA: TGTGCCAGCAGCTTAGTCCCGGCCAGCTTCACCGGGGAGCTGTTTTTT
V: TRBV20-1; J: TRBJ2-1; D: TRBD2; size: -; CDR3: CSARAIRPPGLAGLSSYNEQFF; DNA: TGCAGTGCTAGAGCCATCCGCCCCCCGGGACTAGCGGGATTAAGCTCCTACAATGAGCAGTTCTTC
V: TRBV28; J: TRBJ1-4; D: TRBD1; size: -; CDR3: CASSPGQAIVKLFF; DNA: TGTGCCAGCAGCCCGGGACAGGCGATTGTAAAACTGTTTTTT
V: TRBV28; J: TRBJ2-4; D: -; size: few; CDR3: CASSPGEGAKNIQYF; DNA: TGTGCCAGCAGCCCAGGGGAAGGAGCCAAAAACATTCAGTACTTC
V: TRBV7-9; J: TRBJ1-2; D: TRBD1; size: -; CDR3: CASSLNRDSTVGYTF; DNA: TGTGCCAGCAGCCTCAACCGGGACAGCACGGTGGGCTACACCTTC
V: TRBV18; J: TRBJ1-2; D: TRBD1; size: few; CDR3: CASSPQGAQAVGYTF; DNA: TGTGCCAGCTCACCTCAGGGGGCGCAGGCGGTTGGCTACACCTTC
V: TRBV13; J: TRBJ2-7; D: -; size: -; CDR3: CASSSERGYEQYF; DNA: TGTGCCAGCAGCAGTGAGAGGGGCTACGAGCAGTACTTC
V: TRBV5-1; J: TRBJ2-4; D: TRBD1; size: -; CDR3: CASSFDRESKNIQYF; DNA: TGCGCCAGCAGCTTTGACAGGGAATCCAAAAACATTCAGTACTTC